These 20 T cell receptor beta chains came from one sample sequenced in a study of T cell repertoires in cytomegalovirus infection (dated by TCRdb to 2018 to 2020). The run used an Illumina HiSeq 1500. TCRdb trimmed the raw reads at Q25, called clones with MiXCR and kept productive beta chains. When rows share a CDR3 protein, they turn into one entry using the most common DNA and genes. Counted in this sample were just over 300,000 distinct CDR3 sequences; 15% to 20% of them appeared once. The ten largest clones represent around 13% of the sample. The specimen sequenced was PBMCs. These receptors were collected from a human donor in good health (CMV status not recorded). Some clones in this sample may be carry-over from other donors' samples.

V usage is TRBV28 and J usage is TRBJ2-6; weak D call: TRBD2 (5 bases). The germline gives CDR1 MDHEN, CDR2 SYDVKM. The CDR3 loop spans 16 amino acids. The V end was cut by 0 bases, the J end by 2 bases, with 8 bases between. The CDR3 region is CASSLWGETGANVLTF. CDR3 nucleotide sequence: TGTGCCAGCAGTTTATGGGGAGAAACTGGGGCCAACGTCCTGACTTTC. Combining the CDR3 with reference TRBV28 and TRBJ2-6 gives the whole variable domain DVKVTQSSRYLVKRTGEKVFLECVQDMDHENMFWYRQDPGLGLRLIYFSYDVKMKEKGDIPEGYSVSREKKERFSLILESASTNQTSMYLCASSLWGETGANVLTFGAGSRLTVL.

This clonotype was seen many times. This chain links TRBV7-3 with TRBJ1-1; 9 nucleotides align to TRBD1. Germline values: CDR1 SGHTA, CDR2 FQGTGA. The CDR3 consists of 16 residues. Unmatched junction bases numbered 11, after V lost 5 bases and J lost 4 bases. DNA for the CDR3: TGTGCCAGCAGCCCCCAAGGGGTGGGACAGGGCACTGAAGCTTTCTTT. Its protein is CASSPQGVGQGTEAFF.

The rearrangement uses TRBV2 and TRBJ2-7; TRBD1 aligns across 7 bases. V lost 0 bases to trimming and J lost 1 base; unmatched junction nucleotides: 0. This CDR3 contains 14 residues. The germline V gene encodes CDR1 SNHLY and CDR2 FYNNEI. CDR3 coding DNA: TGTGCCAGCAGTGAAGCGACAGGGTCCTACGAGCAGTACTTC. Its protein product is CASSEATGSYEQYF.

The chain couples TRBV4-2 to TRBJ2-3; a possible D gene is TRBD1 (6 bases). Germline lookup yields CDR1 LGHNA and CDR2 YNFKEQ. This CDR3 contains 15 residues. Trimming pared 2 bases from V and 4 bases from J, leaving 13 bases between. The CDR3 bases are TGTGCCAGCAGCCAATACGTAGGGGGAGCAGATACGCAGTATTTT. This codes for CASSQYVGGADTQYF.

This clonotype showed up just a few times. The CDR3 loop is CASSYSWGTGEQYF. In DNA form, the CDR3 reads TGTGCCAGCAGTTACTCGTGGGGAACCGGCGAGCAGTACTTC. V is TRBV6-2 or TRBV6-3 and J is TRBJ2-7; D is undetermined. The V gene's germline CDR1 is MNHEY and CDR2 SVGEGT. Trimming stripped 0 bases from V and 6 bases from J, with 12 bases between. The length of the CDR3 is 14 residues.

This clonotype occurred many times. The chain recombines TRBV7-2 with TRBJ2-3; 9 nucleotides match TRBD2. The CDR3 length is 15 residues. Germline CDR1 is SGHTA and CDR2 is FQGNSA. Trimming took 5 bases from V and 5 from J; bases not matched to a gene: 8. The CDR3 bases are TGTGCCAGCAGCGCCCTTAGCGGGGGTTTAGATACGCAGTATTTT. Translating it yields CASSALSGGLDTQYF.

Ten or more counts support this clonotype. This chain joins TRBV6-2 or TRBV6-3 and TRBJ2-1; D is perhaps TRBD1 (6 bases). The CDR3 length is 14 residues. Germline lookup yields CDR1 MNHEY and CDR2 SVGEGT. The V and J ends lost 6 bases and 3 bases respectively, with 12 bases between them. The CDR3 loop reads CASSIQGNYNEQFF. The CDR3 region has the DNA TGTGCCAGCAGCATCCAGGGGAACTACAATGAGCAGTTCTTC.

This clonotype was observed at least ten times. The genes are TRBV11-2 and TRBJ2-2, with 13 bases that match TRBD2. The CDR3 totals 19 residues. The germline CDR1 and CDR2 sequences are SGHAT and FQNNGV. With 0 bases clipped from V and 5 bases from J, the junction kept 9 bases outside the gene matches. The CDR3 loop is CASSLEGSLAGGRTGELFF. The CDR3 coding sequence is TGTGCCAGCAGCTTAGAGGGATCACTAGCGGGGGGGCGAACCGGGGAGCTGTTTTTT.

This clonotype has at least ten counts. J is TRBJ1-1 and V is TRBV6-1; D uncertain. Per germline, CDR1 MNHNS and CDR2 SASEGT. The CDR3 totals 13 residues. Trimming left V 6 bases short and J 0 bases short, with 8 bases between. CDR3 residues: CASRNEMNTEAFF. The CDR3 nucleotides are TGTGCCAGCAGGAATGAGATGAACACTGAAGCTTTCTTT.

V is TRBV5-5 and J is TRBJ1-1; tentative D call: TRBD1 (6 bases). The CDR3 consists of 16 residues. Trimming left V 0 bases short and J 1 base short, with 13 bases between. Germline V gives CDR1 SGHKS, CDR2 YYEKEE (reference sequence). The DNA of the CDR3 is TGTGCCAGCAGCTTGGGAATTCGGGGGGCGAACACTGAAGCTTTCTTT. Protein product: CASSLGIRGANTEAFF.

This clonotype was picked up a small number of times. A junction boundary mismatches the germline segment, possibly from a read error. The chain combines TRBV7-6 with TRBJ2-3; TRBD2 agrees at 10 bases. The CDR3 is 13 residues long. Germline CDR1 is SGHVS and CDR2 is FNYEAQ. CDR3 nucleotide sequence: TGTGCCACCAGCGGGGGGGCCACAGATACGCAGTATTTT. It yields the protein CATSGGATDTQYF.

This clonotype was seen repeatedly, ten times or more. CDR3 amino acids: CASSLSYAPDNSPLHF. The CDR3 DNA reads TGTGCCAGCAGCCTCTCGTATGCTCCCGACAATTCACCCCTCCACTTT. The chain is built from TRBV7-2 and TRBJ1-6, with D unresolved. The V end lost 5 bases, the J end lost 7 bases, and 18 bases lay between the germline ends. This CDR3 contains 16 residues. The V gene's germline CDR1 is SGHTA and CDR2 FQGNSA.

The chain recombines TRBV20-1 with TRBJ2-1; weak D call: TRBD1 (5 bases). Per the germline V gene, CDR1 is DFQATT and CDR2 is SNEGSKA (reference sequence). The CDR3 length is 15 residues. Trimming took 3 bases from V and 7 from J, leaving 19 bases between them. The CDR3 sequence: CSARWAGQRLNEQFF. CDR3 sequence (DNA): TGCAGTGCTAGGTGGGCAGGGCAACGTTTGAATGAGCAGTTCTTC.

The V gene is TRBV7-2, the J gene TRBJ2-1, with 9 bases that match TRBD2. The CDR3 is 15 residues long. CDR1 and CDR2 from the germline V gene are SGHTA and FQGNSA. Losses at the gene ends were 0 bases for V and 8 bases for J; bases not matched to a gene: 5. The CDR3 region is CASSLAGLANDEQFF. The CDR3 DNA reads TGTGCCAGCAGCTTAGCGGGACTAGCTAACGATGAGCAGTTCTTC.

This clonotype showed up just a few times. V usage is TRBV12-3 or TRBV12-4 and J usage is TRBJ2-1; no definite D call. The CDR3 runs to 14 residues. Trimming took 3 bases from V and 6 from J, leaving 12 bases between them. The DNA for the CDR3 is TGTGCCAGCAGTTTCCGGTCGGTTGGCAATGAGCAGTTCTTC. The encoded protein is CASSFRSVGNEQFF.

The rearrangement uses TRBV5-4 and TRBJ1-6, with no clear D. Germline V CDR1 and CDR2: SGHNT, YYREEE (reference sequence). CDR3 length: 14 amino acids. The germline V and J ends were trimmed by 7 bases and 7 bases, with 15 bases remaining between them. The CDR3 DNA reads TGTGCCAGCTTTGACTTTAGAAAAAATTCACCCCTCCACTTT. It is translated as CASFDFRKNSPLHF. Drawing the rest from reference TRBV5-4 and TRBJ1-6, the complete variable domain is ETGVTQSPTHLIKTRGQQVTLRCSSQSGHNTVSWYQQALGQGPQFIFQYYREEENGRGNFPPRFSGLQFPNYSSELNVNALELDDSALYLCASFDFRKNSPLHFGNGTRLTVT.

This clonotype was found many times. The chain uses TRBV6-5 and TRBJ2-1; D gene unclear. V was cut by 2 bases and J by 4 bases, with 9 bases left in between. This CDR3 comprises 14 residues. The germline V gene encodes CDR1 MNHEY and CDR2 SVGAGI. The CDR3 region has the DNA TGTGCCAGCAGTTACGCTCTTTCTTACAATGAGCAGTTCTTC. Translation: CASSYALSYNEQFF.

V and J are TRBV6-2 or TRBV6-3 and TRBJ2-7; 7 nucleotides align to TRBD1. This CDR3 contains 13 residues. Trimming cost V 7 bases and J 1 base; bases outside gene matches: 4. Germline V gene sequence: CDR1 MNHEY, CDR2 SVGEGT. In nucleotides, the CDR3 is TGTGCCAGCACCAGGACAGGTTCCTACGAGCAGTACTTC. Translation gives CASTRTGSYEQYF.

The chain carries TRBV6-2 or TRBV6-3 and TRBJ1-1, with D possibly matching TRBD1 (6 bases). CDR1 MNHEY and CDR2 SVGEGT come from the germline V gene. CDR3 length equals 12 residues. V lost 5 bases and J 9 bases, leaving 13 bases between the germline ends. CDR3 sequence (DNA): TGTGCCAGCAGTAATGGGGGCCTTCAAGCTTTCTTT. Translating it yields CASSNGGLQAFF.

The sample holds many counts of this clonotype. The CDR3 nucleotides are TGTGCCAGCGGCCTATCCGGGGGGACGGCCGGGGAGCTGTTTTTT. Protein sequence: CASGLSGGTAGELFF. The chain recombines TRBV6-2 or TRBV6-3 with TRBJ2-2, with 7 nucleotides matching TRBD2. V was pared by 8 bases and J by 6 bases, with 12 bases of the junction left unmatched. The CDR3 sequence is 15 residues long. The germline CDR1 and CDR2 sequences are MNHEY and SVGEGT.